This passage covers 19 T cell receptor beta chains from one sample sequenced in a study of T cells in Graves' hyperthyroidism and ophthalmopathy. The CDR3 regions of TCR beta were amplified from RNA transcripts. A first-round RT-PCR of the TCR CDR3 used the HTBI primer set. MiXCR, applied by TCRdb to the multiplex PCR reads, yields one record per CDR3 protein. The table has about 380,000 distinct CDR3 sequences, around 18% seen once. Sequencing was performed on blood. These receptors were obtained from a man aged 18 to 30 with Graves' ophthalmopathy.

At least ten counts were recorded for this clonotype. This chain joins TRBV27 and TRBJ1-4; D possibly corresponds to TRBD1 (5 bases). The V end was cut by 2 bases, the J end by 3 bases, with 16 bases between. CDR1 and CDR2 from the germline V gene are MNHEY and SMNVEV (reference sequence). This CDR3 has 17 residues. The CDR3 is CASSLRGARGANEKLFF. CDR3 DNA: TGTGCCAGCAGTTTACGAGGGGCGCGAGGGGCTAATGAAAAACTGTTTTTT.

The table lists this clonotype with a few counts. This chain connects TRBV2 to TRBJ1-5; D unresolved. The V and J ends lost 8 bases and 3 bases respectively, with 5 bases between them. From germline, CDR1 is SNHLY and CDR2 FYNNEI. This CDR3 comprises 11 residues. CDR3 DNA: TGTGCCAGCCGATACAATCAGCCCCAGCATTTT. It yields the protein CASRYNQPQHF.

The gene calls are TRBV7-9 and TRBJ2-5; 8 bases fit TRBD2. V was clipped by 10 bases and J by 1 base; unmatched bases: 11. The CDR3 length is 15 residues. Germline V gene data show CDR1 as SEHNR and CDR2 as FQNEAQ (reference sequence). CDR3 nucleotide sequence: TGTGCCATGACAGTAGCGGGGCTGATCCAAGAGACCCAGTACTTC. It encodes CAMTVAGLIQETQYF.

This clonotype was seen many times. A read error is possible here, since a much larger clone lies one base away. DNA of the CDR3: TGTGCCAGCAGCTTATGGGATAGCAATCAGCCCCAGCATTTT. The encoded protein is CASSLWDSNQPQHF. V and J are TRBV7-8 and TRBJ1-5, with D unresolved. Germline CDR1 and CDR2: SGHVS and FQNEAQ. The CDR3 covers 14 residues. Trimming cost V 2 bases and J 0 bases, with 5 bases left between them.

In this sample, this clonotype turned up many times. The rearrangement links TRBV12-3 or TRBV12-4 to TRBJ2-7, with 7 bases lining up with TRBD1. V dropped 7 bases and J dropped 3; count of bases not matched to a gene: 9. The CDR3 covers 14 residues. The CDR3 loop reads CASTDMGQSYEQYF. In nucleotides, the CDR3 is TGTGCCAGCACCGACATGGGACAGAGCTACGAGCAGTACTTC.

The V and J genes are TRBV11-2 and TRBJ2-7; D gene uncertain. Per the germline V gene, CDR1 is SGHAT and CDR2 is FQNNGV. With 4 bases removed from V and 6 bases from J, the gap between germline ends came to 10 bases. This CDR3 spans 12 amino acids. The CDR3 spells CASSSPHPEQYF. CDR3 nucleotides: TGTGCCAGCAGCTCCCCGCACCCCGAGCAGTACTTC.

This clonotype was found many times. The V call is TRBV25-1, the J call TRBJ2-2, with D perhaps matching TRBD2 (5 bases). Germline values: CDR1 MGHDK, CDR2 SYGVNS. V was trimmed by 2 bases and J by 6 bases, leaving 19 bases between them. CDR3 length: 17 residues. In DNA form, the CDR3 reads TGTGCCAGCAGTGAAGAGGGAGCCAAGCTTCCGCCCGGGGAGCTGTTTTTT. This sequence encodes CASSEEGAKLPPGELFF.

The rearrangement links TRBV5-1 to TRBJ1-6; possibly TRBD1 for D (5 bases). CDR3 length: 15 amino acids. Germline values: CDR1 SGHRS, CDR2 YFSETQ. Trimming took 4 bases from V and 5 from J, leaving 13 bases between them. CDR3 in DNA: TGCGCCAGCAGCCCCGGGACGCCAGATAATTCACCCCTCCACTTT. This sequence encodes CASSPGTPDNSPLHF.

V usage is TRBV9 and J usage is TRBJ1-6, with 10 bases that match TRBD1. The CDR3 extends over 13 amino acids. V dropped 5 bases and J dropped 10; count of bases not matched to a gene: 3. Germline V gene data show CDR1 as SGDLS and CDR2 as YYNGEE. The CDR3 region is CASRGQGLSPLHF. CDR3 DNA: TGTGCCAGCAGGGGACAGGGGCTATCACCCCTCCACTTT.

The rearrangement uses TRBV10-3 and TRBJ2-4; a possible D gene is TRBD1 (6 bases). CDR1 and CDR2 (germline): ENHRY, SYGVKD. Trimming removed 4 bases from V and 2 bases from J, with 15 bases in between. This CDR3 contains 16 residues. In DNA, the CDR3 is TGTGCCATCAGTGGCCACGCCCAGGGGACCAAAAACATTCAGTACTTC. Protein: CAISGHAQGTKNIQYF.

In its sample, this clonotype was seen many times. The chain has TRBV7-9 and TRBJ2-1, with TRBD2 as a possible D gene (7 bases). The CDR3 sequence is 14 residues long. V was pared by 4 bases and J by 7 bases, with 14 bases between. In germline, CDR1 is SEHNR, CDR2 FQNEAQ (reference sequence). The chain's CDR3 is CASSYRGAANEQFF. CDR3 DNA sequence: TGTGCCAGCAGCTATCGGGGGGCCGCGAATGAGCAGTTCTTC.

V is TRBV20-1 and J is TRBJ1-2, with 7 bases that match TRBD1. Losses at the gene ends were 2 bases for V and 8 bases for J; bases not matched to a gene: 2. This CDR3 has 11 residues. Germline values: CDR1 DFQATT, CDR2 SNEGSKA (reference sequence). CDR3 protein: CSARFRGGYTF. The DNA of the CDR3 is TGCAGTGCTAGATTCAGGGGGGGCTACACCTTC.

This clonotype appeared many times. The genes are TRBV7-8 and TRBJ1-1; D is perhaps TRBD1 (6 bases). V shed 2 bases and J shed 1 base, with 17 bases lying between them. The germline gives CDR1 SGHVS, CDR2 FQNEAQ. CDR3 length: 17 amino acids. The CDR3 DNA follows: TGTGCCAGCAGCTTACACCCCCTGTACAGGGAGAACACTGAAGCTTTCTTT. This codes for CASSLHPLYRENTEAFF.

This clonotype was seen a handful of times. The chain carries TRBV6-1 and TRBJ2-1, with D possibly being TRBD1 (5 bases). CDR1 MNHNS and CDR2 SASEGT come from the germline V gene. V was clipped by 6 bases and J by 4 bases, with 16 bases between them. The CDR3 runs 15 residues. Here the CDR3 reads CASRRDSLYYNEQFF. The CDR3 DNA sequence: TGTGCCAGCAGACGCGACAGCCTCTATTACAATGAGCAGTTCTTC.

This clonotype was found a few times. The gene calls are TRBV7-9 and TRBJ2-5; either TRBD1 or TRBD2 may supply D (6 bases each). The V gene's germline CDR1 is SEHNR and CDR2 FQNEAQ (reference sequence). V was shortened by 11 bases and J by 2 bases, with 21 bases between the two germline ends. This CDR3 has 15 amino acids. CDR3 loop: CASQTGAFLQETQYF. CDR3 sequence (DNA): TGTGCCTCTCAGACGGGGGCCTTTCTACAAGAGACCCAGTACTTC.

The genes are TRBV10-1 and TRBJ2-5; D is ambiguous. The length of the CDR3 is 13 residues. V lost 5 bases, J lost 4 bases, and 11 bases lay in between. In germline, CDR1 is WNHNN, CDR2 SYGVQD (reference sequence). The DNA for the CDR3 is TGCGCCAGCAGTCCGGACCGAAGAGAGACCCAGTACTTC. It is translated as CASSPDRRETQYF.

There are a few counts of this clonotype. The chain couples TRBV11-2 to TRBJ1-2; TRBD1 is a possible D gene (5 bases). CDR3 length equals 14 residues. V was clipped by 1 base and J by 5 bases, with 11 bases between them. Looked up from germline, CDR1 is SGHAT and CDR2 is FQNNGV. CDR3 residues: CASSLGQSRYGYTF. CDR3 coding DNA: TGTGCCAGCAGCTTAGGACAGTCCCGTTATGGCTACACCTTC.

The table lists this clonotype with a few counts. The chain joins TRBV9 to TRBJ2-7, with TRBD2 identical over 10 bases. The CDR3 is made up of 14 amino acids. V dropped 4 bases and J dropped 2; count of bases not matched to a gene: 3. Germline assignment: CDR1 SGDLS and CDR2 YYNGEE. The CDR3 loop reads CASSSGGDAYEQYF. The CDR3 DNA is TGTGCCAGCAGCAGCGGGGGGGATGCCTACGAGCAGTACTTC.

Written as DNA, the CDR3 is TGCAGTGCTACAGGGGCTTCGAACACTGAAGCTTTCTTT. It is translated as CSATGASNTEAFF. This sequence joins TRBV20-1 and TRBJ1-1; D is perhaps TRBD1 (6 bases). The CDR3 is 13 residues long. The germline V and J ends were trimmed by 4 bases and 1 base, with 10 bases remaining between them. Germline CDR1 is DFQATT and CDR2 is SNEGSKA (reference sequence).